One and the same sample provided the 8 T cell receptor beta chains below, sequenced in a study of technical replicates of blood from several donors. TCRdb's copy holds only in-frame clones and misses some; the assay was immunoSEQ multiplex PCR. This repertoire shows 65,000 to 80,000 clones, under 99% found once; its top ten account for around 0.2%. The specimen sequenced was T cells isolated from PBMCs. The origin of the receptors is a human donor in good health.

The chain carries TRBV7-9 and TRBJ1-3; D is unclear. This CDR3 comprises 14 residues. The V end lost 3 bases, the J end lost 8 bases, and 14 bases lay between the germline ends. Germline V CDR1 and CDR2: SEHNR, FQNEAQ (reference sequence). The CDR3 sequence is CASSLERFGDTIYF. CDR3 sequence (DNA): TGTGCCAGCAGCTTGGAGCGGTTCGGAGACACCATATATTTT.

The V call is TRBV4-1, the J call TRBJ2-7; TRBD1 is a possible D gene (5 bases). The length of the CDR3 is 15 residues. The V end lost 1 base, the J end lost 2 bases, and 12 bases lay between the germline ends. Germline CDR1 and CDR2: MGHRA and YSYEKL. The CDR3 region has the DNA TGCGCCAGCAGCCAAGCACAGGCGTTCACCTACGAGCAGTACTTC. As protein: CASSQAQAFTYEQYF.

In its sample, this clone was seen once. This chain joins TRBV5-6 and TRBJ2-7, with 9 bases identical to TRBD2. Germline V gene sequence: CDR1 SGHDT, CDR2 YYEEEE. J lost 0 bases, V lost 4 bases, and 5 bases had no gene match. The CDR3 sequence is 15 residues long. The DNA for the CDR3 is TGTGCCAGCAGCGTGCAGCGGGAGGCCTCCTACGAGCAGTACTTC. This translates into CASSVQREASYEQYF.

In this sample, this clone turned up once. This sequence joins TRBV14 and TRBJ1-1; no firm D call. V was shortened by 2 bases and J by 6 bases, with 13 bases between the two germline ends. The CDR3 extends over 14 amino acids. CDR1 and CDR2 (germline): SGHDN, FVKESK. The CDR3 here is CASSQSMTWAEAFF. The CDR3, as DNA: TGTGCCAGCAGCCAATCTATGACTTGGGCTGAAGCTTTCTTT.

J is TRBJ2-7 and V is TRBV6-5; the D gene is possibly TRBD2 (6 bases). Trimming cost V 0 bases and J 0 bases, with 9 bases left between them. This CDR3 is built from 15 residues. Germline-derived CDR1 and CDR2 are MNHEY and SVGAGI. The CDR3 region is CASSYSAGNSYEQYF. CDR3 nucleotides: TGTGCCAGCAGTTACTCGGCGGGGAACTCCTACGAGCAGTACTTC.

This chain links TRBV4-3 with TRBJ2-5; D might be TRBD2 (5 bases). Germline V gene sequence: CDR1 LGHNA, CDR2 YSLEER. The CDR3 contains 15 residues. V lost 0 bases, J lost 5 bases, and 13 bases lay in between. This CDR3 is CASSQEGWERETQYF. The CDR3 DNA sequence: TGCGCCAGCAGCCAAGAAGGGTGGGAGCGGGAGACCCAGTACTTC.

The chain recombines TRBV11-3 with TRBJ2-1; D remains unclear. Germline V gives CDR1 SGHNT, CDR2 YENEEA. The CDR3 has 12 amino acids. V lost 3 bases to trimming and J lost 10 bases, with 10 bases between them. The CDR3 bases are TGTGCCAGCAGCTTGGTTAACGCGGAGCAGTTCTTC. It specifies CASSLVNAEQFF.

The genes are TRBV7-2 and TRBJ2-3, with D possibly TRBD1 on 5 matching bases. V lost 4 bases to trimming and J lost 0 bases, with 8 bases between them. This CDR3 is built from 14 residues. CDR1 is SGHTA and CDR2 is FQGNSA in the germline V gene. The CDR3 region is CASSSQGSTDTQYF. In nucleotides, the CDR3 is TGTGCCAGCAGCTCCCAGGGTAGCACAGATACGCAGTATTTT.